This TCR beta chain was sequenced during a study of OX40 agonist ivuxolimab in advanced cancers. Study-level results: In CD8+ T cells, expanded clones were on average more numerous than in CD4+.

Regarding this clone: The antigen is not known.

This CDR3 spans 14 amino acids. The germline CDR1 and CDR2 sequences are MDHEN and SYDVKM. V shed 4 bases and J 6 bases; nucleotides not matched to a gene: 6. Assay: immunoSEQ multiplex PCR; the TCRdb copy retains only in-frame clones and omits some. There are around 31,000 clones in the sample; less than 90% occur only once, and 38% lies in the top ten. This TCR was sampled from an adult with an advanced solid tumor such as melanoma, head and neck, liver or kidney cancer. This chain connects TRBV28 to TRBJ1-5, with 7 bases aligning to TRBD1. The source material was CD4+ or CD8+ T cells sorted from blood, sampled in a trial of the OX40 agonist ivuxolimab. The CDR3 spells CASSSAGGFQPQHF. The CDR3 DNA reads as TGTGCCAGCAGTTCGGCAGGGGGTTTTCAGCCCCAGCATTTT.